This T cell receptor beta chain was observed in a study of somatic mutations in cytotoxic T cells in rheumatoid arthritis. Sequencing used immunoSEQ multiplex PCR; TCRdb keeps in-frame clones, though not all of them. In the table there are roughly 18,000 clones, 73% of which are singletons. This clone was picked up a small number of times. The antigen is undetermined. The CDR3 has 15 amino acids. Trimming removed 1 base at V and 1 base at J, with 11 bases between. Germline-derived CDR1 and CDR2 are SEHNR and FQNEAQ (reference sequence). Study-level points and caveats: In the expanded CD8+ clones, the antigen targets remained unknown. Statistically, CD8+ T-cell clonality was not significantly distinct between individuals with rheumatoid arthritis and age-matched healthy controls.

Sequenced: CD8+ T cells sorted from blood. The V call is TRBV7-9, the J call TRBJ2-7; maybe TRBD2 (5 bases). The clonotype originates from a woman between 55 and 75 years old in good health. The CDR3 reads CASSLDGGTSYEQYF. The CDR3 DNA reads TGTGCCAGCAGCTTAGATGGAGGTACGTCCTACGAGCAGTACTTC.